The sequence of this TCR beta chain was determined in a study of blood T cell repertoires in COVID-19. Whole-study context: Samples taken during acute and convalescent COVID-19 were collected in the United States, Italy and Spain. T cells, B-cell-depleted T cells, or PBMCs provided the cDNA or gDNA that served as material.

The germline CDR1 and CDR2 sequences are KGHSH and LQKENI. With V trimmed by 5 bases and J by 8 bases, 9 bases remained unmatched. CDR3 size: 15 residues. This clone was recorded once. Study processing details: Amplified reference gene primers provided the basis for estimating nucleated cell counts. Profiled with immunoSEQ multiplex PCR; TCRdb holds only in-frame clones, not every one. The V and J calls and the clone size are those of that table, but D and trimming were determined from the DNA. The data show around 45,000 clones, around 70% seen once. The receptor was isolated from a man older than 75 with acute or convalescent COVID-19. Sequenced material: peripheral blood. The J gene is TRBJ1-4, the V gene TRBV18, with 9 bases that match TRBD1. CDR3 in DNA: TGTGCCAGCTCAAAAACCGGGACAGGGAGGGAAAAACTGTTTTTT. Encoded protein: CASSKTGTGREKLFF. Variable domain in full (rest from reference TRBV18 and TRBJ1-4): NAGVMQNPRHLVRRRGQEARLRCSPMKGHSHVYWYRQLPEEGLKFMVYLQKENIIDESGMPKERFSAEFPKEGPSILRIQQVVRGDSAAYFCASSKTGTGREKLFFGSGTQLSVL.